The 9 T cell receptor beta chains listed next were all sequenced from one sample in a study of T cell clones after liver transplantation (dated by TCRdb to about 2019). The library was built by means of the immunoSEQ multiplex PCR assay. TCRdb re-hosts the immuneACCESS table, in-frame sequences only. Its copies lack some clones; in the studies checked, an unresolved V gene accounts for under half of them, and the cause for the rest is not known. The sample yields under 90,000 clones; 80% were counted once. Roughly 0.6% of the sample belongs to the ten largest clones. The time point label, read with the paper, signifies: pre-transplant. The sequencing used CD4+ T cells from blood, collected before liver transplant. All receptors come from a human donor who received a liver transplant.

The chain is built from TRBV9 and TRBJ2-1; 10 nucleotides align to TRBD2. The CDR3 has 16 amino acids. Trimming removed 0 bases from V and 9 bases from J; junction bases left unmatched: 9. The germline gives CDR1 SGDLS, CDR2 YYNGEE. The CDR3: CASSVGASGSPLEQFF. The CDR3 DNA reads TGTGCCAGCAGCGTAGGGGCTAGCGGGAGTCCCCTTGAGCAGTTCTTC.

The chain employs TRBV28 and TRBJ2-3; 7 bases align to TRBD2. Germline V gene lookup returns CDR1 MDHEN and CDR2 SYDVKM. This CDR3 comprises 17 residues. The V gene end was trimmed by 3 bases and the J gene end by 7 bases; junction bases not matched to a gene: 16. The CDR3 DNA is TGTGCCAGCAGTTTTGGCTCTCTAGCAGAGGGAGGGTATACGCAGTATTTT. This codes for CASSFGSLAEGGYTQYF.

This clone was counted a single time. Mismatch with germline at one junction end may stem from a read error. The rearrangement links TRBV28 to TRBJ1-5; D possibly corresponds to TRBD1 (6 bases). The CDR3 is 12 residues long. Germline V gene sequence: CDR1 MDHEN, CDR2 SYDVKM. CDR3 amino acids: CASTGPGHLRLF. CDR3 coding DNA: TGTGCCAGCACCGGGCCGGGACACCTCCGGCTTTTT.

This chain links TRBV5-6 with TRBJ2-1, with 7 nucleotides matching TRBD1. Germline lookup yields CDR1 SGHDT and CDR2 YYEEEE. The length of the CDR3 is 17 residues. The trim removed 4 bases at V and 7 bases at J, leaving 17 bases unmatched. This CDR3 is CASSEYPRSRRGNEQFF. The DNA for the CDR3 is TGTGCCAGCAGCGAATACCCTCGGTCCCGCAGGGGGAATGAGCAGTTCTTC. The full variable domain, rest sourced from reference TRBV5-6 and TRBJ2-1, is DAGVTQSPTHLIKTRGQQVTLRCSPKSGHDTVSWYQQALGQGPQFIFQYYEEEERQRGNFPDRFSGHQFPNYSSELNVNALLLGDSALYLCASSEYPRSRRGNEQFFGPGTRLTVL.

This clone has a handful of counts. The chain recombines TRBV2 with TRBJ1-5, with 7 bases that match TRBD1. J gave up 7 bases and V 6 bases, and 12 bases lay outside the gene matches. Germline V gives CDR1 SNHLY, CDR2 FYNNEI. CDR3 size: 15 residues. The CDR3 sequence is CASRAQTGKGQPQHF. The CDR3 coding sequence is TGTGCCAGCAGGGCCCAGACAGGGAAGGGGCAGCCCCAGCATTTT.

A single count supports this clone. V and J are TRBV7-9 and TRBJ2-2, with D unclear. V lost 5 bases, J lost 1 base, and 8 bases lay in between. Germline V CDR1 and CDR2: SEHNR, FQNEAQ (reference sequence). The CDR3 loop spans 14 amino acids. The CDR3 DNA reads TGTGCCAGCAGCCCTAACCAGAACACCGGGGAGCTGTTTTTT. It codes for CASSPNQNTGELFF.

The rearrangement joins TRBV29-1 to TRBJ1-3; D unclear. The CDR3 spans 15 residues. Germline CDR1 SQVTM, CDR2 ANQGSEA. V was shortened by 4 bases and J by 0 bases, with 13 bases between the two germline ends. The CDR3 loop reads CSVVSGSDSGNTIYF. In nucleotides, the CDR3 is TGCAGCGTTGTATCGGGCTCGGACTCTGGAAACACCATATATTTT.

The rearrangement links TRBV5-1 to TRBJ2-5, with D perhaps TRBD1 or TRBD2 (5 bases each). Trimming pared 2 bases from V and 2 bases from J, leaving 13 bases between. The CDR3 is made up of 15 amino acids. Germline CDR1 reads SGHRS; CDR2 reads YFSETQ. CDR3 protein: CASSFSGRWQETQYF. CDR3 nucleotides: TGCGCCAGCAGCTTCTCAGGGAGATGGCAAGAGACCCAGTACTTC.

This clone was seen more than once but under ten times. This chain links TRBV9 with TRBJ1-3; tentatively, D is TRBD1 (6 bases). Between the trimmed V and J ends, which lost 4 bases and 0 bases, there was a span of 14 bases. Germline V CDR1 and CDR2: SGDLS, YYNGEE. CDR3 size: 16 residues. DNA for the CDR3: TGTGCCAGCAGCTTAGGGACAATCCTCTCTGGAAACACCATATATTTT. Translated: CASSLGTILSGNTIYF.